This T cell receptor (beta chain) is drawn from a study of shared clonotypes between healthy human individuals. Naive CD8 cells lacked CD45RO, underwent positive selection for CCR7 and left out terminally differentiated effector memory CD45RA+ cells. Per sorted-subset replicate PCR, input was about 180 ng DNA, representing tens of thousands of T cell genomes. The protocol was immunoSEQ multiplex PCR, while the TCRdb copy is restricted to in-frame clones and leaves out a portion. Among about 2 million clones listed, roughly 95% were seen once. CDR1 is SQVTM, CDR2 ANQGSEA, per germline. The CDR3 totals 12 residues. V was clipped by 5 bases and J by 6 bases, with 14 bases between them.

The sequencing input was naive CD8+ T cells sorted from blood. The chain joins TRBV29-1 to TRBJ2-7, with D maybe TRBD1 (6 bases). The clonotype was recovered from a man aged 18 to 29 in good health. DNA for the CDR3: TGCAGCGTTAAGGACAGCTCAATCGAGCAGTACTTC. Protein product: CSVKDSSIEQYF.